This TCR beta chain was identified during a study of shared clonotypes between healthy human individuals. Trimming left V 4 bases short and J 4 bases short, with 11 bases between. Germline CDR1 and CDR2: SGHNT and YYREEE (reference sequence). This CDR3 is built from 13 residues. The method was immunoSEQ multiplex PCR; TCRdb's version includes in-frame clones alone and lacks a portion of them. The table includes roughly 2,300,000 clones, less than 95% detected once. The sample comprised naive CD4+ T cells from PBMCs. As for subset: CD45RA+ positively selected. The chain is built from TRBV5-4 and TRBJ2-5; D ambiguous. This receptor was obtained from a man between 18 and 35 years old in good health. Some clones in this sample may be carry-over from other donors' samples. In DNA form, the CDR3 reads TGTGCCAGCAGCCCCCCGTTTGGAGAGACCCAGTACTTC. It codes for CASSPPFGETQYF.